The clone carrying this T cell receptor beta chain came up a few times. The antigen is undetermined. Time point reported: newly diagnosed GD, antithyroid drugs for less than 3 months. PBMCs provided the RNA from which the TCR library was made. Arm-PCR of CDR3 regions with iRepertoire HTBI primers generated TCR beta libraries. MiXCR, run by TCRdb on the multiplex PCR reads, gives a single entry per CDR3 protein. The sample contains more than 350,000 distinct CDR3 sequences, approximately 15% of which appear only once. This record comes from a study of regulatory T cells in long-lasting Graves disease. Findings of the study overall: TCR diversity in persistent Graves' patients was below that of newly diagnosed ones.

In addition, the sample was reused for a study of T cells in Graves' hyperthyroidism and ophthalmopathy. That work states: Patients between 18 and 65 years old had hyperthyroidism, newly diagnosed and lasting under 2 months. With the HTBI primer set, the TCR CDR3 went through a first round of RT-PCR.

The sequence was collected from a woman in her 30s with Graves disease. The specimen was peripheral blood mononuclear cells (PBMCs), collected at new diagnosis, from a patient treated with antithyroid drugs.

This CDR3 is CASSWGSNYGYTF. CDR3 bases: TGTGCCAGCAGCTGGGGTTCTAACTATGGCTACACCTTC. The gene calls are TRBV7-3 and TRBJ1-2; no clear D. Trimming removed 4 bases at V and 0 bases at J, with 6 bases between. Germline V gene data show CDR1 as SGHTA and CDR2 as FQGTGA. The CDR3 is made up of 13 amino acids. The complete variable domain, with remaining parts taken from reference TRBV7-3 and TRBJ1-2, reads GAGVSQTPSNKVTEKGKYVELRCDPISGHTALYWYRQSLGQGPEFLIYFQGTGAADDSGLPNDRFFAVRPEGSVSTLKIQRTERGDSAVYLCASSWGSNYGYTFGSGTRLTVV.